The 4 T cell receptor beta chains below were found in one sample sequenced in a study of blood T cell repertoires in COVID-19. The repertoire was sequenced with immunoSEQ multiplex PCR; TCRdb's copy has only in-frame clones and lacks some. Here the sample spans 140,000 to 150,000 clones, over 65% being singletons. Sequenced sample: PBMCs or T cells enriched from blood (not recorded which). The receptors come from a woman in her forties or fifties who had recovered from COVID-19.

The chain is built from TRBV5-1 and TRBJ2-3; a possible D gene is TRBD2 (7 bases). V lost 4 bases and J 4 bases, leaving 13 bases between the germline ends. CDR3 length equals 14 residues. Germline V gene data show CDR1 as SGHRS and CDR2 as YFSETQ. CDR3 coding DNA: TGCGCCAGCAGCCTCGGGGGGCGGGCAGATACGCAGTATTTT. This translates into CASSLGGRADTQYF.

The chain is built from TRBV5-1 and TRBJ2-7, with TRBD1 as a possible D gene (5 bases). Germline values: CDR1 SGHRS, CDR2 YFSETQ. The CDR3 has 13 amino acids. Between the trimmed V and J ends, which lost 4 bases and 2 bases, there was a span of 10 bases. In DNA form, the CDR3 reads TGCGCCAGCAGCCTACAGGTGACCTACGAGCAGTACTTC. Its protein product is CASSLQVTYEQYF.

This chain joins TRBV10-3 and TRBJ1-6, with D perhaps TRBD1 (5 bases). Trimming stripped 2 bases from V and 3 bases from J, with 14 bases between. Germline lookup yields CDR1 ENHRY and CDR2 SYGVKD. The CDR3 extends over 17 amino acids. DNA of the CDR3: TGTGCCATCAGTGAGGCGGCAGGCAGGGACTATAATTCACCCCTCCACTTT. Translated: CAISEAAGRDYNSPLHF.

This clone was seen only once. V is TRBV5-4 and J is TRBJ1-1; D is possibly TRBD1 (5 bases). The length of the CDR3 is 15 residues. Trimming shortened V by 0 bases and J by 4 bases, and 13 bases separated the two germline ends. In germline, CDR1 is SGHNT, CDR2 YYREEE (reference sequence). The CDR3 sequence: CASSLERGRSTEAFF. In DNA, the CDR3 is TGTGCCAGCAGCTTGGAGCGGGGCAGGAGCACTGAAGCTTTCTTT.